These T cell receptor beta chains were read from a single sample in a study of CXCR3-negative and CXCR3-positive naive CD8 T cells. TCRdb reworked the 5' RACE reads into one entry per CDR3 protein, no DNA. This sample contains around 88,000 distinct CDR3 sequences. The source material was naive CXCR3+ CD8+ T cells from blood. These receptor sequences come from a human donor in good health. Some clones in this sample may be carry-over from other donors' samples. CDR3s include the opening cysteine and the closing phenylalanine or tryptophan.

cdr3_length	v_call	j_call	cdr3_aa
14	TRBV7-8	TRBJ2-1	CASSLGGNGGAEFF
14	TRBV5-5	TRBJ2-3	CASSLKGFTDTQYF
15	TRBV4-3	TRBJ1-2	CASSQEGGTTYGYTF
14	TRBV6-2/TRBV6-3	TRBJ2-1	CASSYGSATSGEFF
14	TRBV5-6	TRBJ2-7	CASTYRDSPYEQYF
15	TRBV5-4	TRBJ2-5	CASSLLVGTEETQYF
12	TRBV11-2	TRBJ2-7	CASSLSILEQYF
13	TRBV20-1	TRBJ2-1	CSARPTGYNEQFF
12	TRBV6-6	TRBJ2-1	CASSYNGNEQFF
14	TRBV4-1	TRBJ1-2	CASSQLGQAYGYTF
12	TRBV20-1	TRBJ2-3	CSAPGNTDTQYF
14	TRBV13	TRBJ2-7	CASSTDRTRRGQYF
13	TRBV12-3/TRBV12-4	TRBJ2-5	CASSPNPEETQYF